This T cell receptor (beta chain) derives from a study of human T cells and chemical hapten exposure. About the study: Patients, largely female, had alopecia areata, totalis or universalis.

MiXCR, applied by TCRdb to the RACE reads, yields one record per CDR3 protein. This table has 150,000 to 200,000 distinct CDR3 sequences, around 13% appearing once. The time point was: patch test 1, 2 weeks after DPC sensitization. The treatment denotes: therapeutic diphenylcyclopropenone sensitization with weekly scalp DPC. Sequenced here: whole blood, sampled in connection with sensitization to the hapten diphenylcyclopropenone (DPC). This clonotype originated in a woman aged 25 to 45 with alopecia areata. Some clones in this sample may be carry-over from other donors' samples.

CDR3 coding DNA: TGTGCCAGCAGCCCCGCGGGGGGCTACGAGCAGTACTTC. Its translation is CASSPAGGYEQYF. V is TRBV5-4 and J is TRBJ2-7; 8 bases map to TRBD2. The CDR3 spans 13 residues. Germline V lookup: CDR1 SGHNT, CDR2 YYREEE (reference sequence). Germline trimming cut 4 bases from V and 3 bases from J; bases unmatched to any gene: 3. Full variable domain (outside the CDR3, taken from reference TRBV5-4 and TRBJ2-7): ETGVTQSPTHLIKTRGQQVTLRCSSQSGHNTVSWYQQALGQGPQFIFQYYREEENGRGNFPPRFSGLQFPNYSSELNVNALELDDSALYLCASSPAGGYEQYFGPGTRLTVT.